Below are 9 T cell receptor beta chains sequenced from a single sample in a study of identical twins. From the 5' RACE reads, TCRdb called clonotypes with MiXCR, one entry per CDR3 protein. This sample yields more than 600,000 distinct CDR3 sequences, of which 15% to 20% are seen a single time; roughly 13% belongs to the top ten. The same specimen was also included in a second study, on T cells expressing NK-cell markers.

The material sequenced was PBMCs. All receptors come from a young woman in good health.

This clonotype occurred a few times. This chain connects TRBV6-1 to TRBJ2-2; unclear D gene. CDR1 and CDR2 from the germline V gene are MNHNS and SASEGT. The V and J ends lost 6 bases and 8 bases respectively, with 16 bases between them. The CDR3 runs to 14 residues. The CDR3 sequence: CASSTYGWLGELFF. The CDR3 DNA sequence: TGTGCCAGCAGCACCTATGGATGGCTGGGGGAGCTGTTTTTT.

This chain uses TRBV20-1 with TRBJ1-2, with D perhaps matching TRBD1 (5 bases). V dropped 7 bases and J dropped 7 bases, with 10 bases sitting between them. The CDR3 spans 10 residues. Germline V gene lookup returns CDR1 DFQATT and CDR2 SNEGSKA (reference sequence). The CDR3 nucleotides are TGCAGTGTCCACGGGGGTGGCTACACCTTC. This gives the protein CSVHGGGYTF.

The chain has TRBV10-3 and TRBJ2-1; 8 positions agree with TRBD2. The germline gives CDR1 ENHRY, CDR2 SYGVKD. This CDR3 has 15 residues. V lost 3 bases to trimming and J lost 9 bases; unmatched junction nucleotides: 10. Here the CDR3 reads CAISELAEVQSEQFF. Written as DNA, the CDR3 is TGTGCCATCAGTGAACTAGCGGAAGTACAAAGTGAGCAGTTCTTC.

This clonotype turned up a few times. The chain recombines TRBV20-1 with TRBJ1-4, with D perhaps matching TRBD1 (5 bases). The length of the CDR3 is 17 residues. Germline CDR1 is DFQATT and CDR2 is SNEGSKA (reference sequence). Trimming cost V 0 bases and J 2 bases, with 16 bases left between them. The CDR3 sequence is CSARDWGPGRTNEKLFF. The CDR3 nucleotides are TGCAGTGCTAGAGATTGGGGCCCCGGGCGGACTAATGAAAAACTGTTTTTT.

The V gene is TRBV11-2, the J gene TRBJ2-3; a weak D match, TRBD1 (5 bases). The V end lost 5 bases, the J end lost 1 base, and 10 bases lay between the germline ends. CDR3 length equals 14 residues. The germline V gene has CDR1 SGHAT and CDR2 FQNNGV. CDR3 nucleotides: TGTGCCAGCAGCGATAAGACAGGCACAGATACGCAGTATTTT. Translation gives CASSDKTGTDTQYF.

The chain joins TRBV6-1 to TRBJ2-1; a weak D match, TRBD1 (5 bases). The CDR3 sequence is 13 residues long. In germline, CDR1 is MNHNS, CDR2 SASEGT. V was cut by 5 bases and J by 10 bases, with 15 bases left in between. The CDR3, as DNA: TGTGCCAGCAGTCTATTTTTACAGGTAGAGCAGTTCTTC. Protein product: CASSLFLQVEQFF.

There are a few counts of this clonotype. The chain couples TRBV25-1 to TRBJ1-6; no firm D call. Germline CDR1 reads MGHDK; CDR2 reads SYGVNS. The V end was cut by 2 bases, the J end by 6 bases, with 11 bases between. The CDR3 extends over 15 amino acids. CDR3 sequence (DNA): TGTGCCAGCAGTGAAGACTCTTGGGGTAATTCACCCCTCCACTTT. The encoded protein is CASSEDSWGNSPLHF.

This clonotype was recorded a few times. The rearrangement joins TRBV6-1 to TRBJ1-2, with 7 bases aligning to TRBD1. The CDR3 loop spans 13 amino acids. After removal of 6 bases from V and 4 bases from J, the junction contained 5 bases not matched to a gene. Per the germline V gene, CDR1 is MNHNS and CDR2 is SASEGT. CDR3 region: CASRPGQSYGYTF. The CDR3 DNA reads TGTGCCAGCAGACCGGGACAGAGCTATGGCTACACCTTC.

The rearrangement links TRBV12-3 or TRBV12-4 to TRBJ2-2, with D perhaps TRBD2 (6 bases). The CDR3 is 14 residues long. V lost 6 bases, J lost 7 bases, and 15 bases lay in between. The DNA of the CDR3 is TGTGCCAGCAGCCCTGTCGGGGGAAACGGGGAGCTGTTTTTT. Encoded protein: CASSPVGGNGELFF.